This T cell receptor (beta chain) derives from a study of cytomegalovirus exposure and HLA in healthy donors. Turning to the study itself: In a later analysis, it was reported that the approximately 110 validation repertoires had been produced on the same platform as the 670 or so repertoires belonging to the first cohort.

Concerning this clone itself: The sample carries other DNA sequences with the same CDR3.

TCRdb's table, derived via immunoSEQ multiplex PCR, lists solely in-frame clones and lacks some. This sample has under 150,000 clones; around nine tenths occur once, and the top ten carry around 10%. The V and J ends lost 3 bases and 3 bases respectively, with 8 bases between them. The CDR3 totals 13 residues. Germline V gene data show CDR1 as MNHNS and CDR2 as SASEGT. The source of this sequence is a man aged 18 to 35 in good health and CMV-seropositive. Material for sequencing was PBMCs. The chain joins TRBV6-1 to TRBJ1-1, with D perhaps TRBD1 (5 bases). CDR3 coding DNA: TGTGCCAGCAGTGAGGGGGGGGACACTGAAGCTTTCTTT. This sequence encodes CASSEGGDTEAFF.